Listed here are 14 T cell receptor beta chains from one sample, sequenced in a study of T cells in Graves' hyperthyroidism and ophthalmopathy. Researchers took RNA transcripts and amplified the TCR beta CDR3 regions from them. HTBI primers drove first-round RT-PCR of the TCR CDR3. TCRdb ran MiXCR on the multiplex PCR reads and lists one entry per CDR3 protein. The sample holds hundreds of thousands of distinct CDR3 sequences, about a third seen once. The sequenced sample was blood. These receptors came from a woman aged 40-49 years with Graves' hyperthyroidism.

This clonotype was seen a handful of times. The germline gene is not matched at one end of the junction; a read error may be the cause. V is TRBV10-3 and J is TRBJ2-6; the D call may be TRBD1 or TRBD2 (6 bases each). The CDR3 loop spans 16 amino acids. Germline CDR1 reads ENHRY; CDR2 reads SYGVKD. CDR3 DNA sequence: TGTGCCAGCAGTTTTACCGGGGGCGCGGGGGCCAACGTCCTGACTTTC. This codes for CASSFTGGAGANVLTF.

As concerns this clonotype: One end of the junction is discordant with germline, which a read error may explain. The genes are TRBV11-1 and TRBJ2-2; 9 bases agree with TRBD2. Germline V CDR1 and CDR2: SGHAT, FQDESV (reference sequence). This CDR3 spans 16 amino acids. CDR3 DNA sequence: TGCGCCAGCAGCCGAGTTAGCGGGAGCGGCACCGGGGAGCTGTTTTTT. This encodes CASSRVSGSGTGELFF.

Note on this clonotype: One base away lies a much larger clone, so this may be a sequencing read error. The genes are TRBV19 and TRBJ2-5; possibly TRBD1 for D (5 bases). In germline, CDR1 is LNHDA, CDR2 SQIVND (reference sequence). V shed 8 bases and J shed 5 bases, with 12 bases lying between them. The CDR3 sequence is 12 residues long. In DNA, the CDR3 is TGTGCCAGTGGTACCCCAGGGGAGACCCAGTACTTC. It encodes CASGTPGETQYF.

Points on this clonotype: Given the absence of the conserved phenylalanine or tryptophan at the CDR3 end, a read error is likely. The chain recombines TRBV2 with TRBJ1-2, with 8 nucleotides matching TRBD1. Germline V gene sequence: CDR1 SNHLY, CDR2 FYNNEI. J was trimmed by 4 bases and V by 4 bases; bases with no gene match: 5. This CDR3 spans 14 amino acids. The CDR3 DNA reads as TGTGCCAGCAGTGTTGACAGGGGACCCTATGGCTACACCCTC. This gives the protein CASSVDRGPYGYTL.

Many counts were recorded for this clonotype. The chain is built from TRBV7-9 and TRBJ1-1, with 7 bases matching TRBD1. Per the germline V gene, CDR1 is SEHNR and CDR2 is FQNEAQ (reference sequence). The CDR3 sequence is 15 residues long. Trimming at V came to 2 bases and at J to 4 bases, leaving 7 bases not matched to a gene. CDR3 region: CASSLLEGAGTEAFF. The CDR3 nucleotides are TGTGCCAGCAGCTTACTGGAGGGGGCCGGCACTGAAGCTTTCTTT.

The chain combines TRBV21-1 with TRBJ1-3; the DNA was not used to check the table's D call, TRBD1. TRBV21-1 is a pseudogene locus. The CDR3 spans 17 residues. The CDR3 spells CASSKTAQGATGNTIYF. CDR3 bases: TGTGCCAGCAGCAAAACAGCACAGGGGGCTACTGGAAACACCATATATTTT.

At least ten counts were recorded for this clonotype. This chain connects TRBV10-1 to TRBJ1-3, with TRBD1 matching 7 bases. Germline lookup yields CDR1 WNHNN and CDR2 SYGVQD (reference sequence). CDR3 length: 14 residues. V shed 9 bases and J 0 bases; nucleotides not matched to a gene: 5. CDR3 sequence reads: CASSGQISGNTIYF. DNA of the CDR3: TGCGCCAGTTCGGGACAGATCTCTGGAAACACCATATATTTT.

This clonotype has a count of ten or more. This chain connects TRBV15 to TRBJ1-6, with a tentative D call TRBD1 (5 bases). Germline loops: CDR1 LNHNV, CDR2 YYDKDF (reference sequence). The CDR3 has 17 amino acids. Trimming took off 0 bases at V and 3 bases at J, with 12 bases between the two ends. The CDR3 nucleotides read TGTGCCACCAGCAGAGATCTGGCCCAGGGCTATAATTCACCCCTCCACTTT. Its translation: CATSRDLAQGYNSPLHF. Supplemented by reference TRBV15 and TRBJ1-6, the full variable domain reads DAMVIQNPRYQVTQFGKPVTLSCSQTLNHNVMYWYQQKSSQAPKLLFHYYDKDFNNEADTPDNFQSRRPNTSFCFLDIRSPGLGDTAMYLCATSRDLAQGYNSPLHFGNGTRLTVT.

Many counts were recorded for this clonotype. CDR3 coding DNA: TGTGCCAGCACCTATTCCGGGGATACCTATGGCTACACCTTC. This encodes CASTYSGDTYGYTF. J is TRBJ1-2 and V is TRBV28; D gene uncertain. CDR3 length: 14 residues. The germline V gene encodes CDR1 MDHEN and CDR2 SYDVKM. V lost 7 bases to trimming and J lost 4 bases, with 16 bases between them.

The chain recombines TRBV7-2 with TRBJ1-1; 7 nucleotides line up with TRBD1. This CDR3 is 15 amino acids long. V gave up 10 bases and J gave up 0 bases; unmatched junction bases: 11. Germline loops: CDR1 SGHTA, CDR2 FQGNSA. The CDR3 nucleotides are TGTGCCACCCAGGGGGGGGCAGGTATGAACACTGAAGCTTTCTTT. It specifies CATQGGAGMNTEAFF.

In the case of this clonotype: A clone one base away is much larger, so this may be a read error. This chain connects TRBV7-9 to TRBJ2-7, with 7 bases aligning to TRBD1. There are 16 residues in the CDR3. Trimming cost V 3 bases and J 2 bases; bases outside gene matches: 10. CDR1 is SEHNR, CDR2 FQNEAQ, per germline (reference sequence). The CDR3 coding sequence is TGTGCCAGCAGCTTCGAGGAACAGGGGATAACCTACGAGCAGTACTTC. Protein sequence: CASSFEEQGITYEQYF.

This clonotype showed up many times. The rearrangement links TRBV9 to TRBJ1-2; 10 bases are a match to TRBD1. Germline lookup yields CDR1 SGDLS and CDR2 YYNGEE. The CDR3 totals 13 residues. The junction had 2 bases not matched to a gene; V was cut back by 5 bases and J by 4 bases. Here the CDR3 DNA reads TGTGCCAGCAGGGGGACAGGGGTCTATGGCTACACCTTC. It is translated as CASRGTGVYGYTF.

The chain joins TRBV6-5 to TRBJ1-2; possible D gene TRBD1, 5 bases. The CDR3 covers 11 residues. Germline lookup yields CDR1 MNHEY and CDR2 SVGAGI. Trimming pared 11 bases from V and 7 bases from J, leaving 14 bases between. As DNA, the CDR3 is TGTGCCGGTTTCAATGGGGGTGGCTACACCTTC. Its protein product is CAGFNGGGYTF.

J is TRBJ1-4 and V is TRBV2; D is ambiguous. Trimming removed 4 bases from V and 9 bases from J, with 18 bases in between. CDR3 length equals 15 residues. The germline CDR1 and CDR2 sequences are SNHLY and FYNNEI. CDR3 nucleotides: TGTGCCAGCAGTGGACATTTGTCTATTATGAAAAAACTGTTTTTT. It encodes CASSGHLSIMKKLFF.